The 9 T cell receptor beta chains listed next were all sequenced from one sample in a study of shared T cell receptors in the human thymus. Here immunoSEQ multiplex PCR was the method, and the copy in TCRdb shows in-frame clones only, minus some. The sample consists of some 720,000 clones, roughly 90% of them appearing once. These data were also reused for a study on human thymus T cells.

Material for sequencing was thymocytes. These receptors all come from a boy under two years old with a congenital heart defect.

This chain uses TRBV7-3 with TRBJ2-7, with 8 bases identical to TRBD1. The CDR3 spans 15 residues. Germline V gives CDR1 SGHTA, CDR2 FQGTGA. The J segment lost 0 bases and the V segment lost 5 bases, leaving 6 bases of the junction unmatched. The CDR3 here is CASSPGQGSSYEQYF. CDR3 in DNA: TGTGCCAGCAGCCCCGGACAGGGTAGCTCCTACGAGCAGTACTTC.

The gene calls are TRBV27 and TRBJ2-7; TRBD1 aligns across 11 bases. V lost 2 bases, J lost 6 bases, and 3 bases stayed unmatched. The CDR3 loop spans 14 amino acids. The germline V gene has CDR1 MNHEY and CDR2 SMNVEV (reference sequence). The DNA for the CDR3 is TGTGCCAGCAGTTTAGGGGACAGGGGGTTCGAGCAGTACTTC. It specifies CASSLGDRGFEQYF.

The chain employs TRBV6-1 and TRBJ2-5, with 11 bases identical to TRBD2. CDR3 length: 17 amino acids. Germline V gene sequence: CDR1 MNHNS, CDR2 SASEGT. Trimming removed 3 bases from V and 2 bases from J; junction bases left unmatched: 8. CDR3 sequence: CASSDGASGRYQETQYF. In DNA, the CDR3 is TGTGCCAGCAGTGACGGGGCTAGCGGGAGGTATCAAGAGACCCAGTACTTC.

The gene calls are TRBV15 and TRBJ2-1, with 7 bases fitting TRBD2. This CDR3 is 17 amino acids long. With V trimmed by 5 bases and J by 0 bases, 10 bases remained unmatched. Germline lookup yields CDR1 LNHNV and CDR2 YYDKDF (reference sequence). The chain's CDR3 is CATSGGIAGSSYNEQFF. CDR3 in DNA: TGTGCCACCAGCGGTGGAATAGCGGGTAGCTCCTACAATGAGCAGTTCTTC. Looking up the rest from reference TRBV15 and TRBJ2-1 gives the full variable domain: DAMVIQNPRYQVTQFGKPVTLSCSQTLNHNVMYWYQQKSSQAPKLLFHYYDKDFNNEADTPDNFQSRRPNTSFCFLDIRSPGLGDTAMYLCATSGGIAGSSYNEQFFGPGTRLTVL.

The rearrangement links TRBV5-1 to TRBJ1-2; 9 bases line up with TRBD1. The junction had 8 bases not matched to a gene; V was cut back by 4 bases and J by 4 bases. Germline CDR1 and CDR2: SGHRS and YFSETQ. The CDR3 consists of 15 residues. The DNA for the CDR3 is TGCGCCAGCAGCCCGGGACAGGGTCCGGGCTATGGCTACACCTTC. This sequence encodes CASSPGQGPGYGYTF.

This rearrangement joins TRBV7-2 to TRBJ2-7; 8 positions match TRBD1. J was trimmed by 2 bases and V by 5 bases; bases with no gene match: 5. There are 14 residues in the CDR3. Germline CDR1 and CDR2: SGHTA and FQGNSA. The CDR3 region is CASSITGQAYEQYF. DNA for the CDR3: TGTGCCAGCAGCATAACGGGACAGGCCTACGAGCAGTACTTC.

The rearrangement joins TRBV15 to TRBJ2-7; no reliable D call. Per germline, CDR1 LNHNV and CDR2 YYDKDF (reference sequence). V was shortened by 2 bases and J by 2 bases, with 10 bases between the two germline ends. This CDR3 is 14 amino acids long. For the CDR3, the DNA is TGTGCCACCAGCAGAAGATCAGACACCTACGAGCAGTACTTC. Translated: CATSRRSDTYEQYF. The full variable domain, its missing parts supplied by reference TRBV15 and TRBJ2-7, is DAMVIQNPRYQVTQFGKPVTLSCSQTLNHNVMYWYQQKSSQAPKLLFHYYDKDFNNEADTPDNFQSRRPNTSFCFLDIRSPGLGDTAMYLCATSRRSDTYEQYFGPGTRLTVT.

This chain uses TRBV6-1 with TRBJ1-5; 12 nucleotides match TRBD1. V lost 0 bases to trimming and J lost 3 bases; unmatched junction nucleotides: 9. Per germline, CDR1 MNHNS and CDR2 SASEGT. The CDR3 has 19 residues. CDR3 region: CASSEAPPGTGGHNQPQHF. The CDR3 DNA follows: TGTGCCAGCAGTGAAGCGCCTCCCGGGACAGGGGGCCACAATCAGCCCCAGCATTTT.

The V gene is TRBV10-3, the J gene TRBJ2-1; TRBD2 agrees at 10 bases. Trimming removed 3 bases from V and 6 bases from J; junction bases left unmatched: 11. The CDR3 is 17 amino acids. Germline V gene sequence: CDR1 ENHRY, CDR2 SYGVKD. CDR3 DNA: TGTGCCATCAGTGAAGTCCCCCTAGCGGGAGAGGGCAATGAGCAGTTCTTC. It encodes CAISEVPLAGEGNEQFF.